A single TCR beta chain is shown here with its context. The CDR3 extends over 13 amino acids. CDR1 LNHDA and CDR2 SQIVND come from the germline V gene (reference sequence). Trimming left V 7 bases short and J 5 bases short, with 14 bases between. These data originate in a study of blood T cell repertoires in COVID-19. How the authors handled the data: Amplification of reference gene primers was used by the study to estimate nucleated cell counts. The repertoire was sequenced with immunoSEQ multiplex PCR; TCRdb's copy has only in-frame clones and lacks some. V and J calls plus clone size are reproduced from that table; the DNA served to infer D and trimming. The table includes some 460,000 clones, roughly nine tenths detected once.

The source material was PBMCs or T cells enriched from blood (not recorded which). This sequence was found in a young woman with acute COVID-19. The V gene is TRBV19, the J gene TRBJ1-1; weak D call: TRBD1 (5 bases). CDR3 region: CASIRSGGTEAFF. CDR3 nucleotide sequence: TGTGCCAGTATTAGGTCGGGGGGGACTGAAGCTTTCTTT.